The rows below give T cell receptor beta chains drawn from one sample of a study of PD-1 blockade in classical Hodgkin lymphoma. Produced via immunoSEQ multiplex PCR; TCRdb's table is partial and in-frame only. The data contain some 24,000 clones, about 86% of them singletons. The material sequenced was peripheral blood mononuclear cells (PBMCs), taken before the fourth cycle of nivolumab. These receptors all come from a human donor with classical Hodgkin lymphoma. The CDR3 runs from the conserved cysteine through the conserved F or W. The order of the fields is D gene, J gene, V gene, clone size, CDR3 DNA, CDR3 protein. The D gene is left open where the match is weak. Size is stated for part of the rows, as once, few or many counts, or as a class when the clone is expanded.

>-|TRBJ1-4|TRBV25-1|-
TGTGCCAGCAGTCCCTCCGGGACTCGAAATGAAAAACTGTTTTTT
CASSPSGTRNEKLFF
>-|TRBJ2-2|TRBV6-6|-
TGTGCCAGCAGTTACTCCGGGAACACCGGGGAGCTGTTTTTT
CASSYSGNTGELFF
>TRBD1|TRBJ2-7|TRBV7-3|-
TGTGCCAGCAGCTTAACCGGGACAGCAAACTACGAGCAGTACTTC
CASSLTGTANYEQYF
>-|TRBJ1-2|TRBV2|once
TGTGCCAGCAGGGACCTGGGGGGCTACACCTTC
CASRDLGGYTF
>TRBD1|TRBJ2-5|TRBV27|-
TGTGCCAGCAGTCAGGACAGGGATAGGAAGACCCAGTACTTC
CASSQDRDRKTQYF
>TRBD1|TRBJ1-2|TRBV7-8|-
TGTGCCAGCAGCGAGCCGGGACAGGGAAAGTGCACCTTC
CASSEPGQGKCTF
>-|TRBJ1-4|TRBV4-1|few
TGCGCCAGCAGCCAATCCGGACAGTACTTTGCAACTAATGAAAAACTGTTTTTT
CASSQSGQYFATNEKLFF
>TRBD2|TRBJ2-1|TRBV4-1|once
TGCGCCAGCAGCCAAGATCCTTCTAGCGGGAGCTACAATGAGCAGTTCTTC
CASSQDPSSGSYNEQFF
>-|TRBJ1-1|TRBV12-5|-
TGTGCTAGTGGTTTGACAGGATCGCTTCACACTGAAGCTTTCTTT
CASGLTGSLHTEAFF
>TRBD1|TRBJ2-1|TRBV10-3|-
TGTGCCATCATGAGGGGGCACTCCGCGTACAATGAGCAGTTCTTC
CAIMRGHSAYNEQFF
>-|TRBJ1-1|TRBV7-9|-
TGTGCCTCCAGCGTAGGGGGGCAGGCAGCTTTCTTT
CASSVGGQAAFF
>-|TRBJ1-2|TRBV4-1|-
TGCGCCAGCAGCCAAGATTGGGCGACCCCAGTTTATGGCTACACCTTC
CASSQDWATPVYGYTF
>TRBD1|TRBJ2-5|TRBV7-3|-
TGTGCCAGCAGCCCCACCGGGACAGGGGGCAAAGAGACCCAGTACTTC
CASSPTGTGGKETQYF
>TRBD1|TRBJ1-4|TRBV6-1|few
TGTGCCAGCAGTGAAGCGGGGGGACAGGCGGGGGAAAAACTGTTTTTT
CASSEAGGQAGEKLFF
>-|TRBJ2-7|TRBV4-1|-
TGCGCCAGCAGCCAAGTAACAGCAGCCTACGAGCAGTACTTC
CASSQVTAAYEQYF
>-|TRBJ2-7|TRBV5-6|-
TGTGCCAGCAGCTTTTATTCCTACGAGCAGTACTTC
CASSFYSYEQYF
>-|TRBJ1-6|TRBV7-9|-
TGTGCCAGCAGCTTAGTCGGGACGGCGCAGACCTTT
CASSLVGTAQTF
>TRBD1|TRBJ2-3|TRBV4-3|-
TGCGCCAGCAGCCAAGACAGGGGGACGTATACGCAGTATTTT
CASSQDRGTYTQYF
>-|TRBJ2-1|TRBV7-3|-
TGTGCCAGCAGCTTAGGGACAACTTCCTACAATGAGCAGTTCTTC
CASSLGTTSYNEQFF
>-|TRBJ2-7|TRBV4-1|once
TGCGCCAGCAGCCAAGGACGGATGAGCTCCTACGAGCAGTACTTC
CASSQGRMSSYEQYF
>TRBD2|TRBJ2-7|TRBV28|-
TGTGCCAGCAGTCCCCTGCCGTGGACTAGCGGGAGCGGGCGCGAGCAGTACTTC
CASSPLPWTSGSGREQYF
>-|TRBJ2-7|TRBV4-3|-
TGCGCCAGCAGCCAAGAAGGCGGGTGGGGGGCAGGGAGCGACGAGCAGTACTTC
CASSQEGGWGAGSDEQYF
>TRBD1|TRBJ1-5|TRBV15|-
TGTGCCACCAGCAAGGGACAGGGGGACGGTCAGCCCCAGCATTTT
CATSKGQGDGQPQHF
>-|TRBJ1-2|TRBV5-6|-
TGTGCCAGCAGCTTGAAGGGGGATGGCTACACCTTC
CASSLKGDGYTF
>-|TRBJ2-2|TRBV11-2|-
TGTGCCAGCAGCTTAGGACGGGGGCCGGACGGGGAGCTGTTTTTT
CASSLGRGPDGELFF
>TRBD2|TRBJ2-7|TRBV7-2|once
TGTGCCAGCAGCTCGCGACTAGCGGGAGGCTACGAGCAGTACTTC
CASSSRLAGGYEQYF
>TRBD2|TRBJ2-5|TRBV2|few
TGTGCCAGCAGCCGGACTAGCGGGGGGGCCAGGATTATTGAGACCCAGTACTTC
CASSRTSGGARIIETQYF
>TRBD1|TRBJ2-7|TRBV6-6|-
TGTGCCAGCAGTTACTCCGGGACAGGGTCCTACGAGCAGTACTTC
CASSYSGTGSYEQYF
>TRBD1|TRBJ1-1|TRBV10-3|-
TGTGCCATCAGGAGGGACAGGGAAAAGAACACTGAAGCTTTCTTT
CAIRRDREKNTEAFF
>-|TRBJ1-1|TRBV2|-
TGTGCCAGCAGTGGAGAGTTACTTGGGGAAGGTCGAGCTTTCTTT
CASSGELLGEGRAFF
>-|TRBJ1-2|TRBV28|-
TGTGCCAGCAGTGACCTACTGAATGGCTACACCTTC
CASSDLLNGYTF
>-|TRBJ1-1|TRBV7-9|-
TGTGCCAGCAGCTTTGCCAGGGCTAGCACTGAAGCTTTCTTT
CASSFARASTEAFF
>-|TRBJ1-3|TRBV7-8|-
TGTGCCAGCAGCCCGGTTGGAGACACCATATATTTT
CASSPVGDTIYF
>-|TRBJ2-3|TRBV28|-
TGTGCCAGCAGCCCTGGCACAGATACGCAGTATTTT
CASSPGTDTQYF
>-|TRBJ1-1|TRBV7-2|-
TGTGCCAGCAGCTTAAGGCAGGCTACTGAAGCTTTCTTT
CASSLRQATEAFF
>TRBD1|TRBJ1-3|TRBV7-2|-
TGTGCCAGCAGGACCGGGACAGGGGGGAACACCATATATTTT
CASRTGTGGNTIYF
>TRBD2|TRBJ2-1|TRBV11-3|-
TGTGCCAGCAGCCTCAGCGGGGGCAACAATGAGCAGTTCTTC
CASSLSGGNNEQFF
>TRBD1|TRBJ1-4|TRBV28|-
TGTGCCAGCAGTTTGGCAGGGGGTGAAAAACTGTTTTTT
CASSLAGGEKLFF
>TRBD2|TRBJ2-3|TRBV7-2|-
TGTGCCAGCAGTCAAACTAGCGGGAGGGGTGATACGCAGTATTTT
CASSQTSGRGDTQYF
>-|TRBJ1-1|TRBV7-2|few
TGTGCCAGCAGCTTTGAGACAGGACCCTTCGACACTGAAGCTTTCTTT
CASSFETGPFDTEAFF
>-|TRBJ2-7|TRBV9|-
TGTGCCAGCGCCCTCACCGGGACAACCTACGAGCAGTACTTC
CASALTGTTYEQYF
>-|TRBJ1-5|TRBV6-5|-
TGTGCCAGCAGTCCAGGGGTCGCTCAGCCCCAGCATTTT
CASSPGVAQPQHF
>TRBD2|TRBJ2-3|TRBV15|-
TGTGCCACCAGCAGTCGGCTAGCGGGGGTCACAGATACGCAGTATTTT
CATSSRLAGVTDTQYF
>-|TRBJ1-6|TRBV10-3|-
TGTGCCATCATTGGGGAGCGCAGGGGAAGGTCCTATAATTCACCCCTCCACTTT
CAIIGERRGRSYNSPLHF
>-|TRBJ1-1|TRBV28|-
TGTGCCAGCAGTTTGGAAAACACTGAAGCTTTCTTT
CASSLENTEAFF
>TRBD2|TRBJ2-7|TRBV27|-
TGTGCCAGCAGTTTAAAACCAAGTGGGGGGGGTTGGGAGCAGTACTTC
CASSLKPSGGGWEQYF
>TRBD1|TRBJ1-1|TRBV6-1|-
TGTGCCAGCAGTAGGGGACAGGGGGTCGCTGAAGCTTTCTTT
CASSRGQGVAEAFF
>-|TRBJ1-2|TRBV14|-
TGTGCCAGCAGCCAAGACAGGGCGGAGAGCTATGGCTACACCTTC
CASSQDRAESYGYTF
>TRBD1|TRBJ2-7|TRBV23-1|-
TGCGCCAGCACTAGGACAGGGTTGGGGGGCGAGCAGTACTTC
CASTRTGLGGEQYF
>-|TRBJ1-2|TRBV5-5|-
TGTGCCAGCAGCCCGGGCGGGGGAGGGTATGGCTACACCTTC
CASSPGGGGYGYTF